These 19 T cell receptor beta chains were all obtained from the same sample, sequenced in a study of shared clonotypes between healthy human individuals. Profiled with immunoSEQ multiplex PCR; TCRdb holds only in-frame clones, not every one. The sample includes roughly 1,100,000 clones, approximately 76% of them seen just once. Sequencing was carried out using memory CD4+ T cells sorted from blood. Subset described: CD45RA-negative fraction. The receptors come from a man aged 18 to 29 in good health.

The chain joins TRBV10-3 to TRBJ1-4; D perhaps matches TRBD1 (5 bases). Per the germline V gene, CDR1 is ENHRY and CDR2 is SYGVKD. This CDR3 has 14 residues. Deletions cut 10 bases from V and 7 bases from J, with 19 bases between. The CDR3 spells CATDPGPMGEKLFF. The CDR3 DNA reads as TGTGCCACCGATCCGGGGCCTATGGGTGAAAAACTGTTTTTT.

This chain joins TRBV5-6 and TRBJ1-4; the D gene is possibly TRBD1 (6 bases). The germline V gene encodes CDR1 SGHDT and CDR2 YYEEEE. The V gene lost 1 base and the J gene lost 4 bases, with 8 bases spanning the gap. This CDR3 is 14 amino acids long. As DNA, the CDR3 is TGTGCCAGCAGCTTGCGGGGGCTTAATGAAAAACTGTTTTTT. This gives the protein CASSLRGLNEKLFF.

This clone was observed a handful of times. The chain couples TRBV25-1 to TRBJ2-7, with D uncertain. V lost 4 bases to trimming and J lost 4 bases, with 11 bases between them. CDR1 MGHDK and CDR2 SYGVNS come from the germline V gene. This CDR3 is 13 amino acids long. CDR3 sequence: CASSGDYTYEQYF. DNA of the CDR3: TGTGCCAGCAGTGGGGATTACACGTACGAGCAGTACTTC.

This clone showed up just a few times. The chain couples TRBV2 to TRBJ1-1; D unclear. The CDR3 extends over 13 amino acids. Trimming left V 1 base short and J 4 bases short, with 7 bases between. Germline V gives CDR1 SNHLY, CDR2 FYNNEI. The CDR3 DNA is TGTGCCAGCAGTGAAGGGGCCTTCACTGAAGCTTTCTTT. This codes for CASSEGAFTEAFF.

V and J are TRBV30 and TRBJ2-4; TRBD2 agrees at 11 bases. Germline-derived CDR1 and CDR2 are GTSNPN and SVGIG (reference sequence). CDR3 size: 14 residues. Trimming removed 3 bases from V and 6 bases from J; junction bases left unmatched: 4. The CDR3 sequence: CAWRTSGDGNIQYF. The CDR3 bases are TGTGCCTGGAGGACTAGCGGGGATGGAAACATTCAGTACTTC.

The V call is TRBV7-2, the J call TRBJ1-5; TRBD1 is a possible D gene (5 bases). CDR1 and CDR2 from the germline V gene are SGHTA and FQGNSA. The V gene lost 1 base and the J gene lost 2 bases, with 6 bases spanning the gap. The CDR3 runs to 14 residues. In DNA form, the CDR3 reads TGTGCCAGCAGCTTAGAACAGGGCAATCAGCCCCAGCATTTT. Protein sequence: CASSLEQGNQPQHF.

This rearrangement joins TRBV4-2 to TRBJ1-6, with 7 bases that match TRBD1. The CDR3 covers 17 residues. The V and J ends lost 1 base and 7 bases, in that order; junction bases with no gene match: 10. Germline CDR1 reads LGHNA; CDR2 reads YNFKEQ. The DNA for the CDR3 is TGTGCCAGCAGCCAAGGACTGACAGGGAAAAGGAATTCACCCCTCCACTTT. Translating gives CASSQGLTGKRNSPLHF.

V gene TRBV6-5 combines with J gene TRBJ2-7; the match to TRBD2 covers 13 bases. The CDR3 extends over 15 amino acids. Germline CDR1 is MNHEY and CDR2 is SVGAGI. V lost 4 bases, J lost 5 bases, and 5 bases stayed unmatched. CDR3 nucleotides: TGTGCCAGCAGTTTACTAGCGGGGGGGGTTCACGAGCAGTACTTC. It specifies CASSLLAGGVHEQYF.

The sample holds one count of this clone. The V gene is TRBV5-8, the J gene TRBJ2-1; D remains ambiguous. From germline, CDR1 is SGHTS and CDR2 YDEGEE. The CDR3 consists of 15 residues. Trimming pared 0 bases from V and 0 bases from J, leaving 7 bases between. CDR3 residues: CASSLAPSSYNEQFF. In nucleotides, the CDR3 is TGTGCCAGCAGCTTGGCTCCCAGCTCCTACAATGAGCAGTTCTTC. The full variable domain, in which reference TRBV5-8 and TRBJ2-1 provide the parts outside the CDR3, is EAGVTQSPTHLIKTRGQQATLRCSPISGHTSVYWYQQALGLGLQFLLWYDEGEERNRGNFPPRFSGRQFPNYSSELNVNALELEDSALYLCASSLAPSSYNEQFFGPGTRLTVL.

The chain couples TRBV2 to TRBJ2-2; D is unresolved. Germline lookup yields CDR1 SNHLY and CDR2 FYNNEI. The CDR3 extends over 11 amino acids. Trimming stripped 6 bases from V and 10 bases from J, with 9 bases between. The CDR3 sequence is CASRRLEELFF. The CDR3 DNA reads as TGTGCCAGCAGAAGACTGGAGGAGCTGTTTTTT. Together with reference TRBV2 and TRBJ2-2, the CDR3 gives the full variable domain: EPEVTQTPSHQVTQMGQEVILRCVPISNHLYFYWYRQILGQKVEFLVSFYNNEISEKSEIFDDQFSVERPDGSNFTLKIRSTKLEDSAMYFCASRRLEELFFGEGSRLTVL.

This chain joins TRBV2 and TRBJ2-3; 9 bases are a match to TRBD1. Germline lookup yields CDR1 SNHLY and CDR2 FYNNEI. This CDR3 is built from 13 residues. Losses at the gene ends were 6 bases for V and 6 bases for J; bases not matched to a gene: 4. The CDR3 loop reads CASRTGGRDTQYF. The DNA of the CDR3 is TGTGCCAGCAGAACAGGGGGCCGTGATACGCAGTATTTT.

Of note for this clone: Other DNA variants within this sample encode the same CDR3. The chain uses TRBV2 and TRBJ1-1; TRBD1 agrees at 7 bases. The CDR3 extends over 14 amino acids. Trimming cost V 4 bases and J 1 base; bases outside gene matches: 3. Germline V CDR1 and CDR2: SNHLY, FYNNEI. For the CDR3, the DNA is TGTGCCAGCAGTGTCAAGGGGGCGAACACTGAAGCTTTCTTT. Protein product: CASSVKGANTEAFF.

Of note for this clone: Being one base from a much bigger clone, this may be a read error. This chain links TRBV5-1 with TRBJ2-7; 7 bases are shared with TRBD1. J lost 2 bases, V lost 2 bases, and 1 base had no gene match. Germline V lookup: CDR1 SGHRS, CDR2 YFSETQ. CDR3 length equals 13 residues. CDR3 amino acids: CASSFDRAYEQYF. The CDR3 bases are TGCGCCAGCAGCTTCGACAGGGCCTACGAGCAGTACTTC.

This chain uses TRBV29-1 with TRBJ1-1; the match to TRBD1 covers 7 bases. The CDR3 consists of 12 residues. Germline CDR1 and CDR2: SQVTM and ANQGSEA. The J segment lost 4 bases and the V segment lost 5 bases, leaving 4 bases of the junction unmatched. CDR3 protein: CSVPTGATEAFF. Written as DNA, the CDR3 is TGCAGCGTTCCCACAGGGGCCACTGAAGCTTTCTTT.

Only a few counts were recorded for this clone. The J gene is TRBJ1-6, the V gene TRBV6-5, with D uncertain. Germline-derived CDR1 and CDR2 are MNHEY and SVGAGI. Trimming removed 4 bases from V and 5 bases from J, with 9 bases in between. CDR3 length equals 14 residues. The DNA for the CDR3 is TGTGCCAGCAGTTCCCGACAAAATAATTCACCCCTCCACTTT. Its protein is CASSSRQNNSPLHF.

The rearrangement links TRBV15 to TRBJ2-7; TRBD2 matches at 7 bases. J lost 2 bases, V lost 0 bases, and 10 bases had no gene match. The CDR3 length is 17 residues. Per the germline V gene, CDR1 is LNHNV and CDR2 is YYDKDF (reference sequence). CDR3 loop: CATSRDIQTGGAYEQYF. CDR3 in DNA: TGTGCCACCAGCAGAGACATCCAGACGGGAGGAGCCTACGAGCAGTACTTC.

Concerning this clone itself: The same CDR3 can be traced to other DNA sequences in this sample. This sequence joins TRBV5-6 and TRBJ1-6; D unclear. The V gene lost 0 bases and the J gene lost 7 bases, with 8 bases spanning the gap. CDR3 length: 14 residues. CDR1 is SGHDT, CDR2 YYEEEE, per germline. CDR3 sequence: CASSLGGKNSPLHF. Written as DNA, the CDR3 is TGTGCCAGCAGCTTGGGTGGTAAGAATTCACCCCTCCACTTT. Looking up the rest from reference TRBV5-6 and TRBJ1-6 gives the full variable domain: DAGVTQSPTHLIKTRGQQVTLRCSPKSGHDTVSWYQQALGQGPQFIFQYYEEEERQRGNFPDRFSGHQFPNYSSELNVNALLLGDSALYLCASSLGGKNSPLHFGNGTRLTVT.

The V call is TRBV18, the J call TRBJ2-7; TRBD2 agrees at 9 bases. Germline CDR1 and CDR2: KGHSH and LQKENI. The CDR3 covers 14 residues. The V gene end was trimmed by 7 bases and the J gene end by 1 base; junction bases not matched to a gene: 5. The DNA for the CDR3 is TGTGCCAGCTGCGAAGCGGGGGGTTCCTACGAGCAGTACTTC. Amino acids: CASCEAGGSYEQYF.

This clone was counted ten times or more. The chain joins TRBV30 to TRBJ2-3; D is undetermined. CDR3 length equals 12 residues. Germline CDR1 is GTSNPN and CDR2 is SVGIG (reference sequence). Trimming left V 5 bases short and J 4 bases short, with 10 bases between. CDR3 amino acids: CAWCPFADTQYF. The CDR3 DNA is TGTGCCTGGTGCCCGTTTGCAGATACGCAGTATTTT.